The 24 T cell receptor beta chains in this list originate from one sample, sequenced in a study of identical twins. TCRdb re-analysed the 5' RACE reads in MiXCR, keeping a single row per CDR3 protein. The sample gives roughly 690,000 distinct CDR3 sequences, 5.5% to 6.5% of which show up once; 1.5% to 2% is in the top ten. The sample consisted of naive T cells sorted from blood. Receptor source: a man aged 18 to 29 in good health.

This clonotype was seen at least ten times. V usage is TRBV6-1 and J usage is TRBJ2-7, with 7 nucleotides matching TRBD1. The CDR3 runs 14 residues. Germline CDR1 and CDR2: MNHNS and SASEGT. The J segment lost 5 bases and the V segment lost 5 bases, leaving 9 bases of the junction unmatched. CDR3 sequence (DNA): TGTGCCAGCAGTACCCGCCAGGGGGTACACGAGCAGTACTTC. This translates into CASSTRQGVHEQYF.

The chain joins TRBV30 to TRBJ2-2, with no clear D. V was shortened by 5 bases and J by 6 bases, with 13 bases between the two germline ends. The CDR3 loop spans 13 amino acids. The germline V gene encodes CDR1 GTSNPN and CDR2 SVGIG (reference sequence). The chain's CDR3 is CAWFSAWAGELFF. The DNA for the CDR3 is TGTGCCTGGTTCTCTGCGTGGGCCGGGGAGCTGTTTTTT.

This clonotype appeared many times. This rearrangement joins TRBV12-3 or TRBV12-4 to TRBJ2-3, with D possibly TRBD1 on 8 matching bases. The V end was cut by 6 bases, the J end by 5 bases, with 15 bases between. The CDR3 contains 14 residues. The chain's CDR3 is CASREYRGGDTQYF. The CDR3 DNA reads as TGTGCCAGCAGGGAGTACAGGGGGGGAGATACGCAGTATTTT.

The V call is TRBV7-9, the J call TRBJ2-1; 8 nucleotides line up with TRBD2. The CDR3 length is 15 residues. Germline lookup yields CDR1 SEHNR and CDR2 FQNEAQ (reference sequence). The trim removed 2 bases at V and 11 bases at J, leaving 11 bases unmatched. Written as DNA, the CDR3 is TGTGCCAGCAGCTTAAGCGGGGGAGAGGAGGAGAAGCAGTTCTTC. It is translated as CASSLSGGEEEKQFF.

This clonotype was detected many times. The chain combines TRBV5-1 with TRBJ1-1; a weak D match, TRBD1 (5 bases). The CDR3 consists of 16 residues. Trimming left V 1 base short and J 4 bases short, with 17 bases between. CDR1 is SGHRS, CDR2 YFSETQ, per germline. The CDR3 sequence is CASSLTPFRRGTEAFF. The CDR3 DNA is TGCGCCAGCAGCTTGACCCCCTTTCGGAGGGGCACTGAAGCTTTCTTT.

The rearrangement uses TRBV4-3 and TRBJ2-3; TRBD2 matches 12 bases. Germline assignment: CDR1 LGHNA and CDR2 YSLEER. This CDR3 region has 17 residues. Germline trimming cut 0 bases from V and 3 bases from J; bases unmatched to any gene: 4. Here the CDR3 DNA reads TGCGCCAGCAGCCAAGAGCTAGCGGGAGGGGGTACAGATACGCAGTATTTT. Encoded protein: CASSQELAGGGTDTQYF.

This chain uses TRBV20-1 with TRBJ2-3; 11 bases agree with TRBD2. Germline V gene sequence: CDR1 DFQATT, CDR2 SNEGSKA (reference sequence). The ends lost 7 bases at V and 5 bases at J; junction bases unmatched: 8. There are 14 residues in the CDR3. CDR3 DNA sequence: TGCAGTGGGGGGAATAGCGGGAGGGGAGATACGCAGTATTTT. This codes for CSGGNSGRGDTQYF.

The gene calls are TRBV19 and TRBJ1-4; no firm D call. The CDR3 has 15 amino acids. The V gene lost 4 bases and the J gene lost 0 bases, with 9 bases spanning the gap. CDR1 and CDR2 (germline): LNHDA, SQIVND (reference sequence). The chain's CDR3 is CASSKELTTNEKLFF. The CDR3 DNA sequence: TGTGCCAGTAGTAAGGAACTCACAACTAATGAAAAACTGTTTTTT. Looking up the rest from reference TRBV19 and TRBJ1-4 gives the full variable domain: DGGITQSPKYLFRKEGQNVTLSCEQNLNHDAMYWYRQDPGQGLRLIYYSQIVNDFQKGDIAEGYSVSREKKESFPLTVTSAQKNPTAFYLCASSKELTTNEKLFFGSGTQLSVL.

This clonotype was observed a handful of times. V and J are TRBV10-2 and TRBJ2-7; D may be TRBD1 (6 bases). Germline assignment: CDR1 WSHSY and CDR2 SAAADI. The CDR3 is 15 residues long. V lost 7 bases to trimming and J lost 0 bases, with 16 bases between them. The CDR3, as DNA: TGCGCCAGCATTCCGAACCGGGACACCTCCTACGAGCAGTACGTC. Protein product: CASIPNRDTSYEQYV.

The chain carries TRBV9 and TRBJ2-1; 10 nucleotides line up with TRBD2. Germline CDR1 reads SGDLS; CDR2 reads YYNGEE. Trimming at V came to 4 bases and at J to 3 bases, leaving 4 bases not matched to a gene. CDR3 size: 15 residues. The CDR3 DNA sequence: TGTGCCAGCAGCATCGGACTAGCGGACTACAATGAGCAGTTCTTC. It codes for CASSIGLADYNEQFF.

This clonotype was seen repeatedly, ten times or more. The rearrangement joins TRBV6-6 to TRBJ1-5; no firm D call. Germline loops: CDR1 MNHNY, CDR2 SVGAGI (reference sequence). There are 10 residues in the CDR3. The V gene lost 3 bases and the J gene lost 9 bases, with 3 bases spanning the gap. The CDR3 protein is CASSYAPQHF. The CDR3 bases are TGTGCCAGCAGTTATGCGCCCCAGCATTTT.

This clonotype was counted a few times. This chain's CDR3 is CASSQLSNTGELFF. The CDR3 DNA follows: TGTGCCAGCAGCCAGCTCTCTAACACCGGGGAGCTGTTTTTT. The J gene is TRBJ2-2, the V gene TRBV7-9; D is undetermined. The CDR3 is 14 amino acids. Germline V CDR1 and CDR2: SEHNR, FQNEAQ (reference sequence). V dropped 5 bases and J dropped 2 bases, with 9 bases sitting between them.

The chain is built from TRBV24-1 and TRBJ2-1, with 10 bases identical to TRBD1. This CDR3 region has 16 residues. CDR1 KGHDR and CDR2 SFDVKD come from the germline V gene. The V segment lost 2 bases and the J segment 10 bases; nucleotides outside the gene matches: 10. The DNA of the CDR3 is TGTGCCACCAGTGATTCCGGGACAGGGGAGGAGGAGGAGCAGTTCTTC. Its translation is CATSDSGTGEEEEQFF.

This clonotype was picked up a small number of times. This chain uses TRBV6-1 with TRBJ2-1; no clear D gene. Germline CDR1 and CDR2: MNHNS and SASEGT. The CDR3 consists of 13 residues. Between the trimmed V and J ends, which lost 6 bases and 2 bases, there was a span of 8 bases. The CDR3 loop reads CASRVRAYNEQFF. The CDR3 coding sequence is TGTGCCAGCAGAGTACGCGCCTACAATGAGCAGTTCTTC.

This clonotype was counted a few times. The J gene is TRBJ1-2, the V gene TRBV7-9; D might be TRBD1 (5 bases). This CDR3 spans 15 amino acids. V dropped 5 bases and J dropped 6 bases, with 19 bases sitting between them. Looked up from germline, CDR1 is SEHNR and CDR2 is FQNEAQ (reference sequence). CDR3 amino acids: CASSRDEQGKNGYTF. CDR3 in DNA: TGTGCCAGCAGCCGGGACGAACAAGGCAAAAATGGCTACACCTTC. The complete variable domain, with remaining parts taken from reference TRBV7-9 and TRBJ1-2, reads DTGVSQNPRHKITKRGQNVTFRCDPISEHNRLYWYRQTLGQGPEFLTYFQNEAQLEKSRLLSDRFSAERPKGSFSTLEIQRTEQGDSAMYLCASSRDEQGKNGYTFGSGTRLTVV.

The V call is TRBV29-1, the J call TRBJ1-1; perhaps TRBD1 as D (6 bases). The CDR3 spans 13 residues. V lost 4 bases and J 2 bases, leaving 11 bases between the germline ends. CDR1 and CDR2 from the germline V gene are SQVTM and ANQGSEA. CDR3 in amino acids: CSVVWDTNTEAFF. In DNA form, the CDR3 reads TGCAGCGTTGTCTGGGACACCAACACTGAAGCTTTCTTT.

This clonotype was seen repeatedly, ten times or more. The chain has TRBV6-2 or TRBV6-3 and TRBJ2-4; tentative D call: TRBD1 (6 bases). CDR1 and CDR2 from the germline V gene are MNHEY and SVGEGT. The germline V and J ends were trimmed by 5 bases and 0 bases, with 29 bases remaining between them. The CDR3 covers 21 residues. The CDR3 DNA reads TGTGCCAGCAGTCCTACAGGCAGGGGCGCCTACCACGAACTAGCCAAAAACATTCAGTACTTC. It codes for CASSPTGRGAYHELAKNIQYF.

The chain couples TRBV29-1 to TRBJ2-1; 9 nucleotides align to TRBD1. Germline CDR1 and CDR2: SQVTM and ANQGSEA. The CDR3 extends over 14 amino acids. V shed 7 bases and J 7 bases; nucleotides not matched to a gene: 11. The CDR3 is CSDAGDREMNEQFF. CDR3 DNA sequence: TGCAGCGACGCGGGGGACAGGGAAATGAATGAGCAGTTCTTC.

This clonotype was seen at least ten times. This chain connects TRBV12-3 or TRBV12-4 to TRBJ2-2; D gene unclear. Trimming removed 3 bases at V and 1 base at J, with 3 bases between. The CDR3 runs to 13 residues. The chain's CDR3 is CASSFWNTGELFF. The CDR3 coding sequence is TGTGCCAGCAGTTTTTGGAACACCGGGGAGCTGTTTTTT.

The table lists this clonotype with many counts. The V gene is TRBV20-1, the J gene TRBJ2-5; weak D call: TRBD2 (6 bases). Per germline, CDR1 DFQATT and CDR2 SNEGSKA (reference sequence). The CDR3 is 13 amino acids. Between the trimmed V and J ends, which lost 2 bases and 1 base, there was a span of 8 bases. The CDR3 DNA reads as TGCAGTGCTAGACCCGGGGGCCAAGAGACCCAGTACTTC. It is translated as CSARPGGQETQYF.

This clonotype was recorded a few times. This rearrangement joins TRBV20-1 to TRBJ2-1; D perhaps matches TRBD2 (5 bases). Trimming removed 1 base at V and 2 bases at J, with 15 bases between. CDR1 is DFQATT and CDR2 is SNEGSKA in the germline V gene (reference sequence). This CDR3 has 16 amino acids. CDR3 nucleotide sequence: TGCAGTGCTAGAGTAGGCCTCGTCGGGACCTACAATGAGCAGTTCTTC. The encoded protein is CSARVGLVGTYNEQFF.

Points on this clonotype: As the CDR3 is not closed by the conserved phenylalanine or tryptophan, this likely results from a read error. This rearrangement joins TRBV27 to TRBJ1-5; D unresolved. The CDR3 covers 14 residues. The germline V gene has CDR1 MNHEY and CDR2 SMNVEV (reference sequence). Deletions cut 4 bases from V and 4 bases from J, with 11 bases between. In DNA form, the CDR3 reads TGTGCCAGCAGTTCGTACCAGGAGAATCAGCCCCAGCATATT. Its translation: CASSSYQENQPQHI.

This clonotype was picked up many times. V is TRBV12-3 or TRBV12-4 and J is TRBJ2-7, with D unresolved. The V end lost 3 bases, the J end lost 5 bases, and 8 bases lay between the germline ends. The CDR3 is 12 residues long. The CDR3 nucleotides are TGTGCCAGCAGTTTTTCGCGGAACGAGCAGTACTTC. Translated, it gives CASSFSRNEQYF.

The chain has TRBV4-1 and TRBJ1-5, with no clear D. CDR1 is MGHRA and CDR2 is YSYEKL in the germline V gene. Trimming removed 0 bases from V and 1 base from J, with 4 bases in between. There are 14 residues in the CDR3. The CDR3 loop is CASSQEGSNQPQHF. CDR3 DNA: TGCGCCAGCAGCCAAGAAGGGAGCAATCAGCCCCAGCATTTT.